What follows describes a single T cell receptor (beta chain). No antigen is known for it. PCR was performed using 60 Vbeta and 13 Jbeta primers. The assay was immunoSEQ multiplex PCR, and TCRdb's table has in-frame clones only and misses some. The repertoire holds fewer than 250,000 clones, with about 80% as singletons. The entry originates in a study of cytomegalovirus exposure and HLA in healthy donors. The V gene's germline CDR1 is SGHTA and CDR2 FQGNSA. The CDR3 consists of 12 residues. Trimming stripped 5 bases from V and 10 bases from J, with 15 bases between. The study, taken as a whole, reports: In a later analysis, TCR association rates varied by HLA locus: DRB1 most, HLA-C fewest.

The sample was PBMCs. The receptor was isolated from a man aged 35-49 years in good health and CMV-seronegative. The chain recombines TRBV7-2 with TRBJ2-7; the D gene is possibly TRBD2 (6 bases). This CDR3 is CASSVPGLIQYF. DNA of the CDR3: TGTGCCAGCAGCGTCCCGGGACTTATTCAGTACTTC.